This T cell receptor (beta chain) originates from a study of T cell changes during pregnancy in multiple sclerosis. There are 14 residues in the CDR3. Losses at the gene ends were 6 bases for V and 6 bases for J; bases not matched to a gene: 2. The germline CDR1 and CDR2 sequences are MNHEY and SVGAGI. Clones were sequenced by immunoSEQ multiplex PCR, and TCRdb holds only the in-frame ones, with some missing. The sample gives roughly 87,000 clones, around 93% of which show up once; roughly 4% is in the top ten. The sequencing here drew on PBMCs, taken in the first trimester of pregnancy. This TCR was recovered from a female donor in good health, serving as a control in a pregnancy study. Some clones in this sample may be carry-over from other donors' samples. This sequence joins TRBV6-5 and TRBJ2-1; 13 bases align to TRBD2. The CDR3 spells CASRTSGGANEQFF. The CDR3 DNA is TGTGCCAGCAGAACTAGCGGGGGGGCCAATGAGCAGTTCTTC.